Listed here is a single T cell receptor (beta chain). Its target is not known. The entry originates in a study of T cells in Graves' hyperthyroidism and ophthalmopathy. Study information: Specimen type is peripheral blood, collected at initial diagnosis prior to any treatment.

TCR beta CDR3 sequences were amplified from RNA transcripts. HTBI primers were used for first-round RT-PCR of the TCR CDR3. TCRdb ran MiXCR on the multiplex PCR reads and lists one entry per CDR3 protein. The repertoire consists of roughly 100,000 distinct CDR3 sequences, with less than 55% occurring once and the leading ten covering about 28%. Newly diagnosed hyperthyroidism, duration under 2 months, in patients aged 18 to 65. Thyroid ultrasound, orbital computed tomography, clinical symptoms, and serum thyroxine and TRAb underpinned diagnoses. General study findings and limits: Stable hyperthyroidism was separated from ophthalmopathy by a model based on 13 V-J features.

Sequencing used blood. The receptor's source is a man aged 40-55 years with Graves' hyperthyroidism.

The CDR3 sequence is CSAMEAPYNEQYF. The CDR3 DNA is TGCAGTGCTATGGAGGCTCCCTACAATGAGCAGTACTTC. V and J are TRBV20-1 and TRBJ2-7; TRBD2 is a possible D gene (5 bases). Germline-derived CDR1 and CDR2 are DFQATT and SNEGSKA (reference sequence). The CDR3 consists of 13 residues. V lost 4 bases to trimming and J lost 7 bases, with 17 bases between them.